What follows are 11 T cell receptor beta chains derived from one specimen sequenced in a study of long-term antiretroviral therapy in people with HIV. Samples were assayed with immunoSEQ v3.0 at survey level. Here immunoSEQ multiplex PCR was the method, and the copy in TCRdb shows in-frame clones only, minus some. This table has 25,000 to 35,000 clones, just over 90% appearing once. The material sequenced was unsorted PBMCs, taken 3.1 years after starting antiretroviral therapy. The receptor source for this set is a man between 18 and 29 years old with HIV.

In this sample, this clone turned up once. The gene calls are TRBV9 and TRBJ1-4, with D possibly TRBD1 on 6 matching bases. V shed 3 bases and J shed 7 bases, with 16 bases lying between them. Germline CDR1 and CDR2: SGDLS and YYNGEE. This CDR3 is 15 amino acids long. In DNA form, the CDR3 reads TGTGCCAGCAGCGGCCGGGACACTGGACGTGAAAAACTGTTTTTT. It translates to CASSGRDTGREKLFF.

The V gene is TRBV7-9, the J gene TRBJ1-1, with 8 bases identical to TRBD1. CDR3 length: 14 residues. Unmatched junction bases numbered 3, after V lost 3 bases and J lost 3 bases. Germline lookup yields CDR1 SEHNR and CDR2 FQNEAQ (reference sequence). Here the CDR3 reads CASSLGDRYTEAFF. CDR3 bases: TGTGCCAGCAGCTTGGGGGACAGGTACACTGAAGCTTTCTTT.

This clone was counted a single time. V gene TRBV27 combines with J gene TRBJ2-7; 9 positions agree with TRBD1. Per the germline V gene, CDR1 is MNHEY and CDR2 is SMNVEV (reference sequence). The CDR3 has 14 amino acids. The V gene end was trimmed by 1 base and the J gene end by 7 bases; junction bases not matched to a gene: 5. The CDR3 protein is CASSLFGTGQEQYF. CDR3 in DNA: TGTGCCAGCAGTTTATTCGGGACAGGGCAGGAGCAGTACTTC.

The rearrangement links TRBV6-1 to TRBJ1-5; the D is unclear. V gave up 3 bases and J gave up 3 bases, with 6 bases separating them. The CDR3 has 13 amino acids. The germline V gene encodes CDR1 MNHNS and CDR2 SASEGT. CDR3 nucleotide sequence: TGTGCCAGCAGTGAGAGGCCCAATCAGCCCCAGCATTTT. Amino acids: CASSERPNQPQHF.

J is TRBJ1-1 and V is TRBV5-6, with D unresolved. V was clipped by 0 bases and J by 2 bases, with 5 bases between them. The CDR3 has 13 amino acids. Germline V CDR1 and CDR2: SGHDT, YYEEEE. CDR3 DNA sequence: TGTGCCAGCAGCTTGGGTAGCAACACTGAAGCTTTCTTT. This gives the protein CASSLGSNTEAFF.

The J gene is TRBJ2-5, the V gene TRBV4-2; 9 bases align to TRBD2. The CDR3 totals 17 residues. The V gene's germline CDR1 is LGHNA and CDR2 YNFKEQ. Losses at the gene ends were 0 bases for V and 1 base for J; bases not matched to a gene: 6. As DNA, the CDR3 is TGTGCCAGCAGCCAAGATCCCCCAGCGGGGGGCCAAGAGACCCAGTACTTC. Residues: CASSQDPPAGGQETQYF.

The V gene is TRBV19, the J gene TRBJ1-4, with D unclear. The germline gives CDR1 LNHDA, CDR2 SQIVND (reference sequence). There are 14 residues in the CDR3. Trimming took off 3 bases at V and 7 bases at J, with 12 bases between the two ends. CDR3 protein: CASSILKGSEKLFF. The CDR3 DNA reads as TGTGCCAGTAGTATTCTTAAGGGAAGTGAAAAACTGTTTTTT.

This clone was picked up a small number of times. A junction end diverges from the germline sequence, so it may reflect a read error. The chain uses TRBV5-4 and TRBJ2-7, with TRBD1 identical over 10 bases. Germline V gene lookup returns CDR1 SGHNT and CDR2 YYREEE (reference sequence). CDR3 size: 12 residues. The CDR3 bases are TGTGCCAGCAGCTCCCCGGGACAGGGGCCTAACTTC. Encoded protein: CASSSPGQGPNF.

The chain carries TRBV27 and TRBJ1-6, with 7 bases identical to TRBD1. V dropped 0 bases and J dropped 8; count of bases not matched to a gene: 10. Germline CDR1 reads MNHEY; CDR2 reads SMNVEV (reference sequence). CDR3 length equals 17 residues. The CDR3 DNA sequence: TGTGCCAGCAGTTTATCGTGGACAGGCCATGCTGATTCACCCCTCCACTTT. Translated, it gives CASSLSWTGHADSPLHF.

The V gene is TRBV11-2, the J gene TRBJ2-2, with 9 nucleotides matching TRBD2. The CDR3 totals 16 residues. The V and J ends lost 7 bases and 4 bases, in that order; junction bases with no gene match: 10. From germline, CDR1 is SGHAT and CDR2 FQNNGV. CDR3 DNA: TGTGCCAGCACTCTTAGACTAGCGGAATTCACCGGGGAGCTGTTTTTT. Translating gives CASTLRLAEFTGELFF.

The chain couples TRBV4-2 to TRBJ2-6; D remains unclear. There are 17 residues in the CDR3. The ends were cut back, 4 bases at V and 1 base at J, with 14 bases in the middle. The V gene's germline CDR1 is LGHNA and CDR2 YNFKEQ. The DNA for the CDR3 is TGTGCCAGCAGCCCGACGGACGCTGGTTCTGGGGCCAACGTCCTGACTTTC. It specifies CASSPTDAGSGANVLTF.